Sequencing of this T cell receptor (beta chain) was carried out in a study of blood T cell repertoires in COVID-19. The assay was immunoSEQ multiplex PCR, and TCRdb's table has in-frame clones only and misses some. Here the sample spans 98,000 or so clones, approximately 80% being singletons. V was cut by 3 bases and J by 6 bases, with 12 bases left in between. This CDR3 is 13 amino acids long. Germline V gene data show CDR1 as GTSNPN and CDR2 as SVGIG (reference sequence). The TCR comes from a woman over 75 with active or convalescent COVID-19. Material for sequencing was peripheral blood. The chain recombines TRBV30 with TRBJ1-5; perhaps TRBD1 as D (5 bases). The CDR3 spells CAWRGGAGQPQHF. The CDR3 DNA is TGTGCCTGGAGAGGAGGGGCGGGTCAGCCCCAGCATTTT.